Below are 11 T cell receptor beta chains sequenced from a single sample in a study of vaccination and CD4 T cells after COVID-19. CD4+ T cells that had been cultured provided DNA sequenced with the Oncomine TCR Beta short-read assay. TCRdb re-analysed the PCR reads in MiXCR, keeping a single row per CDR3 protein. The table shows over 3,500 distinct CDR3 sequences, with around 16% occurring only once. These receptors have no identified antigens. The treatment: roughly ten-day PBMC culture with coronavirus spike peptide pools or control peptides (ViraFEST assay). Sample: CD4+ T cells from blood, cultured in vitro. Source of these receptors: a human donor who had recovered from COVID-19.

By sample share, this clonotype is medium-sized (0.01 to 0.1%). J is TRBJ2-3 and V is TRBV20-1; TRBD2 matches 9 bases. Germline CDR1 DFQATT, CDR2 SNEGSKA (reference sequence). Trimming at V came to 6 bases and at J to 2 bases, leaving 9 bases not matched to a gene. CDR3 size: 15 residues. CDR3 in DNA: TGCAGTGCGTTAGACAGCGGGGGGATCACAGATACGCAGTATTTT. It codes for CSALDSGGITDTQYF.

This clonotype is termed medium-sized. The gene calls are TRBV20-1 and TRBJ1-3; unclear D gene. CDR1 and CDR2 from the germline V gene are DFQATT and SNEGSKA (reference sequence). Trimming stripped 0 bases from V and 1 base from J, with 1 base between. The CDR3 covers 12 residues. The CDR3 loop reads CSARESGNTIYF. The CDR3 coding sequence is TGCAGTGCTAGAGAATCTGGAAACACCATATATTTT.

In this sample, this clonotype turned up a few times. The V call is TRBV6-5, the J call TRBJ2-5, with TRBD2 as a possible D gene (6 bases). The CDR3 length is 14 residues. Between the trimmed V and J ends, which lost 1 base and 3 bases, there was a span of 9 bases. Germline V gene data show CDR1 as MNHEY and CDR2 as SVGAGI. The CDR3 nucleotides are TGTGCCAGCAGTTACTTTTCTAGCGAAGAGACCCAGTACTTC. Residues: CASSYFSSEETQYF.

This clonotype was found a few times. This chain links TRBV30 with TRBJ2-6; possible D gene TRBD1, 8 bases. The germline CDR1 and CDR2 sequences are GTSNPN and SVGIG (reference sequence). The CDR3 is 15 residues long. V lost 5 bases, J lost 2 bases, and 13 bases lay in between. The CDR3 here is CAWGGDRPGANVLTF. The CDR3 coding sequence is TGTGCCTGGGGGGGGGACAGGCCTGGGGCCAACGTCCTGACTTTC.

The V gene is TRBV12-3 or TRBV12-4, the J gene TRBJ2-1; TRBD1 aligns across 9 bases. The length of the CDR3 is 16 residues. V dropped 5 bases and J dropped 7; count of bases not matched to a gene: 12. DNA for the CDR3: TGTGCCAGCAGTATCTCCGGGACAGGGATGTCTAATGAGCAGTTCTTC. Amino acids: CASSISGTGMSNEQFF.

This clonotype has more than one count but fewer than ten. The genes are TRBV7-3 and TRBJ2-2; D gene uncertain. Trimming stripped 4 bases from V and 6 bases from J, with 15 bases between. The CDR3 spans 15 residues. Germline-derived CDR1 and CDR2 are SGHTA and FQGTGA. The CDR3 sequence is CASSSSNPPPGELFF. The CDR3 nucleotides read TGTGCCAGCAGCTCGTCCAACCCTCCCCCCGGGGAGCTGTTTTTT.

The chain links TRBV2 to TRBJ1-5; the D is unclear. Germline-derived CDR1 and CDR2 are SNHLY and FYNNEI. The CDR3 covers 15 residues. The V gene lost 6 bases and the J gene lost 0 bases, with 12 bases spanning the gap. The CDR3 spells CASRPTDHSNQPQHF. Written as DNA, the CDR3 is TGTGCCAGCAGGCCCACGGACCATAGCAATCAGCCCCAGCATTTT.

This clonotype ranks as medium-sized. V and J are TRBV12-3 or TRBV12-4 and TRBJ2-2; D gene unclear. The CDR3 totals 14 residues. V lost 6 bases and J lost 1, with 9 bases in between. The DNA for the CDR3 is TGTGCCAGCAGCTTGCTCCTGAACACCGGGGAGCTGTTTTTT. Its protein product is CASSLLLNTGELFF.

This chain connects TRBV29-1 to TRBJ1-2, with TRBD1 as a possible D gene (5 bases). Germline V gene data show CDR1 as SQVTM and CDR2 as ANQGSEA. V lost 3 bases and J lost 3, with 11 bases in between. The CDR3 has 13 amino acids. The CDR3 DNA follows: TGCAGCGTTGATGATGGGGCCTACTATGGCTACACCTTC. It encodes CSVDDGAYYGYTF. Complete variable domain (other parts from reference TRBV29-1 and TRBJ1-2): SAVISQKPSRDICQRGTSLTIQCQVDSQVTMMFWYRQQPGQSLTLIATANQGSEATYESGFVIDKFPISRPNLTFSTLTVSNMSPEDSSIYLCSVDDGAYYGYTFGSGTRLTVV.

This clonotype has a handful of counts. The chain carries TRBV30 and TRBJ2-7; D is undetermined. Between the trimmed V and J ends, which lost 2 bases and 2 bases, there was a span of 7 bases. CDR1 is GTSNPN and CDR2 is SVGIG in the germline V gene (reference sequence). CDR3 length equals 12 residues. The CDR3 bases are TGTGCCTGGAGTCCGATACCCTACGAGCAGTACTTC. Its protein is CAWSPIPYEQYF.

This clonotype is medium-sized in the sample. The rearrangement uses TRBV18 and TRBJ1-2; D unclear. Trimming removed 2 bases from V and 5 bases from J, with 12 bases in between. The germline CDR1 and CDR2 sequences are KGHSH and LQKENI. The CDR3 covers 14 residues. CDR3 in amino acids: CASSPREFTYGYTF. CDR3 nucleotide sequence: TGTGCCAGCTCACCAAGGGAGTTTACTTATGGCTACACCTTC.